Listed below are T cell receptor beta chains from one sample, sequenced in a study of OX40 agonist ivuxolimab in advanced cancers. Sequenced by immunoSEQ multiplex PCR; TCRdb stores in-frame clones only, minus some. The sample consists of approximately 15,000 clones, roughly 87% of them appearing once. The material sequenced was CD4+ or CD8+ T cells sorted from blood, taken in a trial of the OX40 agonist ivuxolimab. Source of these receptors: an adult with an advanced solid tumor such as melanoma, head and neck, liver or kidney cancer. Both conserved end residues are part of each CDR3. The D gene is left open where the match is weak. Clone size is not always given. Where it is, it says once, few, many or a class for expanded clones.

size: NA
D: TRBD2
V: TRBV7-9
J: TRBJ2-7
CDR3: CASTPLAGGDYEQYF
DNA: TGTGCCAGCACGCCACTAGCGGGAGGGGATTACGAGCAGTACTTC

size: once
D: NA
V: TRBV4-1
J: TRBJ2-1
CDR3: CASSQDQADYNEQFF
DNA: TGCGCCAGCAGCCAAGATCAGGCAGACTACAATGAGCAGTTCTTC

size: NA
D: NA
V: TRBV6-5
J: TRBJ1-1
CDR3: CASSLMGFSTEAFF
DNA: TGTGCCAGCAGTCTTATGGGTTTTTCCACTGAAGCTTTCTTT

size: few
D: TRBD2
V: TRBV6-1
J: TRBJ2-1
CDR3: CASSENSGTYNEQFF
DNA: TGTGCCAGCAGTGAAAATAGCGGGACCTACAATGAGCAGTTCTTC

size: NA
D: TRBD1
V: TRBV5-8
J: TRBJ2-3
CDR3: CASSLGTGRTDTQYF
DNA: TGTGCCAGCAGCTTGGGGACAGGGAGGACAGATACGCAGTATTTT

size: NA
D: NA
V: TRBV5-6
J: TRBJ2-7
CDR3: CASSLDLAEQYF
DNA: TGTGCCAGCAGCTTGGACCTAGCCGAGCAGTACTTC

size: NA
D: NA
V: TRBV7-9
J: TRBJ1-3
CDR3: CASSHTVSGNTIYF
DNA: TGTGCCAGCAGCCATACAGTGTCTGGAAACACCATATATTTT

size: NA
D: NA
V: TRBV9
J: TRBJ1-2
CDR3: CASSAQRSASYGYTF
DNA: TGTGCCAGCAGCGCCCAGCGGAGTGCTTCCTATGGCTACACCTTC

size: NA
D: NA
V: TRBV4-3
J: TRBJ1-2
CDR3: CASSPTPNYGYTF
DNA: TGCGCCAGCAGTCCGACACCGAACTATGGCTACACCTTC

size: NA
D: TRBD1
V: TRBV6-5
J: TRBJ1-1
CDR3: CASSWTGETEAFF
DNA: TGTGCCAGCAGTTGGACAGGGGAAACTGAAGCTTTCTTT

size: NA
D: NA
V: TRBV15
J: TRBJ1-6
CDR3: CATSREGGHSYNSPLHF
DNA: TGTGCCACCAGCAGAGAGGGGGGGCACTCCTATAATTCACCCCTCCACTTT

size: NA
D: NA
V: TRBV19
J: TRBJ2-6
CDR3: CASTYSGANVLTF
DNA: TGTGCCAGTACCTACTCTGGGGCCAACGTCCTGACTTTC

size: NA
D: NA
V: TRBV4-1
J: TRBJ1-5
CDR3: CASSQDWEGGGQPQHF
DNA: TGCGCCAGCAGCCAAGACTGGGAGGGCGGCGGTCAGCCCCAGCATTTT

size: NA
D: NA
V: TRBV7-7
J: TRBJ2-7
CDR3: CASSLRGARAYEQYF
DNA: TGTGCCAGCAGCTTACGGGGGGCCAGGGCCTACGAGCAGTACTTC

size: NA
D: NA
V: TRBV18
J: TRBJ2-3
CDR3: CASSPPTDTQYF
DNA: TGTGCCAGCTCACCACCGACAGATACGCAGTATTTT

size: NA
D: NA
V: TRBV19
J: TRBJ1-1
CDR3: CASILGVNTEAFF
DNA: TGTGCCAGTATTTTAGGGGTGAACACTGAAGCTTTCTTT

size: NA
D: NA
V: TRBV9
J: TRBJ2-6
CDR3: CASSEDSRGANVLTF
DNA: TGTGCCAGCAGTGAAGACAGTCGTGGGGCCAACGTCCTGACTTTC

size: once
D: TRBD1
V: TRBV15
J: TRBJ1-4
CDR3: CATSRDFRGPEKLFF
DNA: TGTGCCACCAGCAGAGATTTCAGGGGGCCAGAAAAACTGTTTTTT

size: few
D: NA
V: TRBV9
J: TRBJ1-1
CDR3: CASSDAGGPGTEAFF
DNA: TGTGCCAGCAGCGACGCAGGAGGGCCGGGCACTGAAGCTTTCTTT

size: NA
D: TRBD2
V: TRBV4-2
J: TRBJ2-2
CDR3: CASSPRGDTGELFF
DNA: TGTGCCAGCAGCCCCCGGGGGGACACCGGGGAGCTGTTTTTT

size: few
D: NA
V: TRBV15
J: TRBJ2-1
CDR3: CATSRERAGTYNEQFF
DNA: TGTGCCACCAGCAGAGAGAGGGCAGGGACCTACAATGAGCAGTTCTTC

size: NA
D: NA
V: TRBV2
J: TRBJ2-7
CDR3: CASISGVYEQYF
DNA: TGTGCCAGCATATCAGGAGTCTACGAGCAGTACTTC

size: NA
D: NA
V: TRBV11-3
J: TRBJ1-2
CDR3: CASSFTGSGYGYTF
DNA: TGTGCCAGCAGCTTTACAGGGTCTGGCTATGGCTACACCTTC

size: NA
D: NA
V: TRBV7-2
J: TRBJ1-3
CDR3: CASSLTGLSGNTIYF
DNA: TGTGCCAGCAGCTTGACGGGACTCTCTGGAAACACCATATATTTT

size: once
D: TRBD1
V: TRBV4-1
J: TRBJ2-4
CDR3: CASSRDRGYNIQYF
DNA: TGCGCCAGCAGCCGGGACAGGGGGTATAACATTCAGTACTTC

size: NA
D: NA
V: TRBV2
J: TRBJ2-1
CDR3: CASGLSVNYNEQFF
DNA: TGTGCCAGCGGACTCTCGGTCAACTACAATGAGCAGTTCTTC

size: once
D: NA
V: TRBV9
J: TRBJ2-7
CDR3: CASSVGQGDNSYEQYF
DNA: TGTGCCAGCAGCGTAGGGCAGGGAGACAACTCCTACGAGCAGTACTTC

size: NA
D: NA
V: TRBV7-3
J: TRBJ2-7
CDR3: CASSRDNGGEQYF
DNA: TGTGCCAGCAGCAGGGACAACGGCGGCGAGCAGTACTTC

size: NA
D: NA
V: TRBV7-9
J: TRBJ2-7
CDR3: CASSLALGKGLREQYF
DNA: TGTGCCAGCAGCTTAGCGCTGGGGAAAGGGCTACGCGAGCAGTACTTC

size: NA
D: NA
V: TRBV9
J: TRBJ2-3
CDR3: CASSPGGTDFTDTQYF
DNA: TGTGCCAGCAGCCCAGGGGGGACAGATTTCACAGATACGCAGTATTTT

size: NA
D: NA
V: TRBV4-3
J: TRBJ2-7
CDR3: CASSMGQGYEQYF
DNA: TGCGCCAGCAGCATGGGGCAGGGCTACGAGCAGTACTTC